A selection of T cell receptor beta chains follows, all from one sample in a study of blood T cell repertoires in COVID-19. Here immunoSEQ multiplex PCR was the method, and the copy in TCRdb shows in-frame clones only, minus some. The sample has over 150,000 clones, about 82% seen once. Sequences were obtained from peripheral blood. The receptors here all came from an elderly woman with COVID-19, enrolled during active disease. The CDR3 runs from the conserved cysteine through the conserved F or W. The D gene is left open where the match is weak. Clone size is shown for a subset of rows, as once, few, many or a class of expanded clone.

size,D,J,V,DNA,CDR3
NA,NA,TRBJ1-1,TRBV12-3/TRBV12-4,TGTGCCAGCAGCCCGGGGACACCAGCTGAAGCTTTCTTT,CASSPGTPAEAFF
NA,NA,TRBJ2-1,TRBV7-9,TGTGCCAGCAGCTTAGGATCACGCGGGAATGAGCAGTTCTTC,CASSLGSRGNEQFF
NA,TRBD1,TRBJ1-6,TRBV11-2,TGTGCCAGCAGCCCCCGGACAGGGAATAATTCACCCCTCCACTTT,CASSPRTGNNSPLHF
NA,TRBD1,TRBJ1-6,TRBV11-2,TGTGCCAGCAGCCCTGACAGGGAAAATTCACCCCTCCACTTT,CASSPDRENSPLHF
NA,TRBD1,TRBJ1-2,TRBV6-5,TGTGCCAGCAGACGGACAGGTCTCCTCTATGGCTACACCTTC,CASRRTGLLYGYTF
NA,NA,TRBJ2-2,TRBV5-1,TGCGCCAGCAGCTTGGAAGCGGGCGACGGGGAGCTGTTTTTT,CASSLEAGDGELFF
few,TRBD1,TRBJ1-2,TRBV12-3/TRBV12-4,TGTGCCAGCAGTTTCCAGGGGGCCTATGGCTACACCTTC,CASSFQGAYGYTF
many,NA,TRBJ1-2,TRBV5-1,TGCGCCAGCAGCTTGGGGTACAGGGCTAACTATGGCTACACCTTC,CASSLGYRANYGYTF
NA,NA,TRBJ1-2,TRBV6-6,TGTGCCAGCAGTCAATCGGCCCCTAGGAACCAAAACTATGGCTACACCTTC,CASSQSAPRNQNYGYTF
NA,NA,TRBJ1-2,TRBV15,TGTGCCACCAGCAGAGGAGTTTCCGAACTGGAGTTCTTC,CATSRGVSELEFF
NA,TRBD1,TRBJ1-2,TRBV5-8,TGTGCCAGCCGGACAGGGGCCTATGGCTACACCTTC,CASRTGAYGYTF
NA,TRBD2,TRBJ2-1,TRBV7-3,TGTGCCAGCAGCGCGTTTGCGGGGGGATACAATGAGCAGTTCTTC,CASSAFAGGYNEQFF
NA,NA,TRBJ1-6,TRBV20-1,TGCAGTGCTAGAGATTTTCCGCCCCTCCACTTT,CSARDFPPLHF
once,TRBD2,TRBJ2-3,TRBV4-2,TGTGCCAGCAGCCAGGGGGGAGCGGGAGGGCTAGATACGCAGTATTTT,CASSQGGAGGLDTQYF
NA,NA,TRBJ2-1,TRBV9,TGTGCCAGCAGCGTAGCCCCGCGTGGCTCCTACAATGAGCAGTTCTTC,CASSVAPRGSYNEQFF
once,NA,TRBJ1-1,TRBV5-1,TGCGCCAGCAGCTTGGGGACAGTGAACACTGAAGCTTTCTTT,CASSLGTVNTEAFF
NA,NA,TRBJ1-4,TRBV2,TGTGCCAGCAACAGGGTTTTAAATGAAAAACTGTTTTTT,CASNRVLNEKLFF
NA,TRBD2,TRBJ2-3,TRBV7-3,TGTGCCAGCAGCTTAGGTAGCGGGAGCAGGGCAGATACGCAGTATTTT,CASSLGSGSRADTQYF
NA,NA,TRBJ1-5,TRBV6-1,TGTGCCAGCAGTGAGTCTCAGGGTCAGCCCCAGCATTTT,CASSESQGQPQHF
NA,TRBD1,TRBJ2-2,TRBV16,TGTGCCAGCAGCCAAGAGACAGGGCACACCGGGGAGCTGTTTTTT,CASSQETGHTGELFF
NA,NA,TRBJ1-2,TRBV9,TGTGCCAGCAGCGTAGGGGGACAAACCTCCTATGGCTACACCTTC,CASSVGGQTSYGYTF
NA,TRBD1,TRBJ1-6,TRBV3-1/TRBV3-2,TGTGCCAGCAGTTCGACAGGGGAATCACCCCTCCACTTT,CASSSTGESPLHF
NA,TRBD1,TRBJ2-3,TRBV5-5,TGTGCCAGCAGCCAGGGGGACAGATTCACAGATACGCAGTATTTT,CASSQGDRFTDTQYF
NA,TRBD2,TRBJ2-1,TRBV7-9,TGTGCCAGCAGTACGAGCGGGAGCTCCTACAATGAGCAGTTCTTC,CASSTSGSSYNEQFF
NA,NA,TRBJ2-1,TRBV7-6,TGTGCCAGCAGCTCCCTCCCGCGGGGGCGCAGGGACCCCTACAATGAGCAGTTCTTC,CASSSLPRGRRDPYNEQFF
NA,NA,TRBJ1-2,TRBV28,TGTGCGAACGCCCAAGAGGGCTATGGCTACACCTTC,CANAQEGYGYTF
NA,NA,TRBJ1-2,TRBV6-1,TGTGCCAGCAGTGAAATGGGCAGGGTCGGCTATGGCTACACCTTC,CASSEMGRVGYGYTF
NA,TRBD1,TRBJ1-1,TRBV28,TGTGCCAGCAGTTCGGGACAGGGGAACACTGAAGCTTTCTTT,CASSSGQGNTEAFF
NA,TRBD1,TRBJ1-3,TRBV18,TGTGCCAGCTCACCCGACAGGGAGGGAAACACCATATATTTT,CASSPDREGNTIYF
NA,NA,TRBJ2-7,TRBV7-9,TGTGCCAGCAGCTCGGGAGTAGGTGAGCAGTACTTC,CASSSGVGEQYF
NA,NA,TRBJ1-3,TRBV28,TGTGCAAGCGGGAGAGGTTGGTCGCCCGACTCTGGAAACACCATATATTTT,CASGRGWSPDSGNTIYF
NA,NA,TRBJ1-4,TRBV7-3,TGTGCCAGCAGCTTAACAGCAGGGGTGGGTGAAAAACTGTTTTTT,CASSLTAGVGEKLFF
few,NA,TRBJ2-1,TRBV5-1,TGCGCCAGCAACAGGGATATTGACAATGAGCAGTTCTTC,CASNRDIDNEQFF
NA,NA,TRBJ2-7,TRBV28,TGTGCCACCTTCGCGGGGCAGCGGGCCTACGAGCAGTACTTC,CATFAGQRAYEQYF
NA,NA,TRBJ2-4,TRBV18,TGTGCCAGCTCACCAGTTCTCCGGACAAACCTCGCTTTAGCCAAAAACATTCAGTACTTC,CASSPVLRTNLALAKNIQYF
NA,NA,TRBJ1-1,TRBV28,TGTGCCAGCAGGTTAGAGGCAATTCGTGAAGCTTTCTTT,CASRLEAIREAFF
once,TRBD2,TRBJ2-1,TRBV19,TGTGCCAGTAGCGAACCGGGAGGGAGGACCTACAATGAGCAGTTCTTC,CASSEPGGRTYNEQFF
NA,TRBD1,TRBJ2-2,TRBV4-2,TGTGCCAGCAGCAAAGGGACAGCGAACACCGGGGAGCTGTTTTTT,CASSKGTANTGELFF
NA,NA,TRBJ1-1,TRBV19,TGTGCCAGTAACGAACAAATGAACACTGAAGCTTTCTTT,CASNEQMNTEAFF
NA,NA,TRBJ1-1,TRBV9,TGTGCCAGCAGCGTAACCACAAGGAACACTGAAGCTTTCTTT,CASSVTTRNTEAFF
NA,NA,TRBJ2-5,TRBV5-1,TGCGCCAGCGGATTGGGACATGGCAAAGAGACCCAGTACTTC,CASGLGHGKETQYF
NA,TRBD2,TRBJ2-3,TRBV7-3,TGTGCCAGCAGCCCCGGGGGGGCTAGCACAGATACGCAGTATTTT,CASSPGGASTDTQYF
NA,NA,TRBJ2-1,TRBV18,TGTGCCAGCTCACCATCGATCTCGGGGAATGAGCAGTTCTTC,CASSPSISGNEQFF
NA,NA,TRBJ1-6,TRBV27,TGTGCCAGCAGTTTAGCATCACCGACGGAGAGCTCCTATAATTCACCCCTCCACTTT,CASSLASPTESSYNSPLHF
NA,TRBD1,TRBJ2-7,TRBV18,TGTGCCAGCTCACCGGAACAGGGGTTGGGGGAGCAGTACTTC,CASSPEQGLGEQYF
NA,TRBD1,TRBJ1-2,TRBV5-1,TGCGCCAGCAGCTTGGGGACAGGAAGTGGCTACACCTTC,CASSLGTGSGYTF
once,TRBD2,TRBJ2-7,TRBV6-5,TGTGCCAGCAGCCGATACATGACTAGCGGCTACGAGCAGTACTTC,CASSRYMTSGYEQYF
NA,NA,TRBJ2-3,TRBV7-8,TGTGCCAGCAGTCAAGGGCGGGGAGGGGGGCTCACAGATACGCAGTATTTT,CASSQGRGGGLTDTQYF
NA,NA,TRBJ1-2,TRBV18,TGTGCCAGCTCATCACGACTCGGAGCTAACTATGGCTACACCTTC,CASSSRLGANYGYTF
few,TRBD1,TRBJ1-5,TRBV6-5,TGTGCCAGCAGGTTTGGGACAGTTAATCAGCCCCAGCATTTT,CASRFGTVNQPQHF
NA,NA,TRBJ1-2,TRBV5-6,TGTGCCAGCAGCTTGGACAGTACTAACTATGGCTACACCTTC,CASSLDSTNYGYTF
NA,NA,TRBJ1-4,TRBV5-1,TGCGCCAGCAGCGTGGGTGCACTCGGGGATGAAAAACTGTTTTTT,CASSVGALGDEKLFF
NA,NA,TRBJ2-7,TRBV15,TGTGCCACCAGCAGAGCCCCCGGTACTTCCTACGAGCAGTACTTC,CATSRAPGTSYEQYF
NA,TRBD1,TRBJ1-3,TRBV6-5,TGTGCCAGCATCCTACCAGGGGGTATAAACACCATATATTTT,CASILPGGINTIYF
NA,TRBD2,TRBJ2-7,TRBV5-6,TGTGCCAGCAGCTCACTAGCGGGAGGTGCCGGCGAGCAGTACTTC,CASSSLAGGAGEQYF